This TCR beta chain was identified during a study of long-term antiretroviral therapy in people with HIV. V was clipped by 3 bases and J by 5 bases, with 11 bases between them. CDR1 is KGHSH, CDR2 LQKENI, per germline. This CDR3 has 13 amino acids. The libraries were made with immunoSEQ v3.0 at survey level. Libraries were prepared by immunoSEQ multiplex PCR; TCRdb keeps only in-frame clonotypes and omits some of them. The sample includes approximately 16,000 clones, around four fifths of them seen just once. One or more pre-ART and two or more post-ART PBMC samples were available from each donor. The sample was unsorted PBMCs, taken 2.1 years after starting antiretroviral therapy. The sequence derives from a middle-aged man with HIV. This chain connects TRBV18 to TRBJ2-7; D is possibly TRBD1 or TRBD2 (5 bases each). The CDR3 spells CASSPEGSNEQYF. CDR3 in DNA: TGTGCCAGCTCACCCGAGGGGAGTAACGAGCAGTACTTC.